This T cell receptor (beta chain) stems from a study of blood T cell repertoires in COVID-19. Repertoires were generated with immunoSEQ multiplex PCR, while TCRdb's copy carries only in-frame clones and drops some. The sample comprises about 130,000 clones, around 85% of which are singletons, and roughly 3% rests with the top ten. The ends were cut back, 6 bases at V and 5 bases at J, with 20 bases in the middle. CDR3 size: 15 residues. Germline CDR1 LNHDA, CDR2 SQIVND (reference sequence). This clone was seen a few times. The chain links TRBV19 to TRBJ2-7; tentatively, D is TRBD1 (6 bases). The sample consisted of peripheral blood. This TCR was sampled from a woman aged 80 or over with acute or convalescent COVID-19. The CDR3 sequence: CASSPDRAFFDEQYF. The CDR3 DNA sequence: TGTGCCAGTAGCCCGGACAGAGCCTTTTTCGACGAGCAGTACTTC.